The TCR beta chain described here comes from a study of T-cell reconstitution after alpha-beta-depleted transplantation in children (dated by TCRdb to 2016 to 2018). For context, the study as a whole: Using TCR repertoire profiling, the study followed T-cell immune reconstitution in a quantitative way in children after TCRalphabeta/CD19-depleted allogeneic hematopoietic cell transplantation.

General findings and caveats noted by the study authors: The apparently early recovery of alphabetaT-cell counts about two months after transplant reportedly depended on only several hundred rapidly expanded clones that came from non-depleted graft cells. In some patients, the high TCRbeta diversity seen at day 60 was put down to recipient T cells and intrathymic progenitors that had survived conditioning. The frequencies of hyperexpanded clones fell over the following months, and after one year, T-cell counts and TCRbeta diversity were mostly attributed to newly produced T cells.

The library was generated by PCR. Sequencing used an Illumina HiSeq 2500. To normalize quantification of the TCRbeta repertoire, the TCR libraries were built with molecular barcoding that relied on unique molecular identifiers. Using fastp trimming at Q25 and MiXCR clonotype assembly, TCRdb reanalyzed the public sequencing data and kept in-frame beta chains. Every distinct CDR3 protein forms one entry, paired with its most common genes and DNA. A total of about 130,000 distinct CDR3 sequences appear in this sample, roughly 10% of them only once. The top ten hold less than 25% of the sample. V gives up 1 base and J gives up 7 bases, and the segment between their germline ends measures 10 bases. Its CDR3 holds 13 amino acids, cysteine through phenylalanine. Only the CDR3 DNA is retained, 39 bases long and in frame from the first base. Note on this clonotype: There is no known antigen for this receptor. Nothing much larger sits one base from this clone, and base qualities are not available.

The treatment or condition tag for this specimen amounts to: allogeneic hematopoietic cell transplantation with graft depleted of TCRalphabeta T cells and CD19 B cells. The transplant recipients were children given TCRalphabeta/CD19-depleted allogeneic hematopoietic cell grafts. The sequences come from PBMCs, mostly from graft donor cells, collected 180 days after TCRalphabeta/CD19-depleted stem cell transplant. Recombination linked TRBV12-3 or TRBV12-4 to TRBJ1-1; confidence is insufficient to name the D gene. The TCR was taken from a girl in the first two years of life who had a stem cell transplant for combined immunodeficiency, so the T cells may come from the graft donor. The bases read TGTGCCAGCAGTTTAGGGAGGACCCTTGAAGCTTTCTTT. Its translation reads: CASSLGRTLEAFF.